This note documents a single T cell receptor (beta chain) sequence. This sample was included in a study of early T cells in non-severe SARS-CoV-2 infection. The CDR3 length is 17 residues. V lost 2 bases, J lost 1 base, and 7 bases stayed unmatched. Germline CDR1 reads MNHNY; CDR2 reads SVGAGI (reference sequence). Using its own MiXCR run on the 5' RACE reads, TCRdb lists one record per CDR3 protein. The sample holds around 50,000 distinct CDR3 sequences, roughly 4% seen once. The source of this sequence is an adult who was a healthcare worker with PCR-confirmed SARS-CoV-2 infection or an uninfected control (not recorded which). The chain links TRBV6-6 to TRBJ2-3; TRBD2 agrees at 9 bases. Sequencing was carried out using whole blood. The CDR3 sequence is CASSYLRQREGTDTQYF. CDR3 bases: TGTGCCAGCAGTTACCTCAGGCAGCGGGAGGGCACAGATACGCAGTATTTT.